The source of this TCR beta chain is a study of cytomegalovirus exposure and HLA in healthy donors (dated by TCRdb to about 2017). General notes on the study: In an earlier analysis of about 560 of the donors, 250 to 300 Gb of sequence data and 95 million to 130 million unique TCR beta sequences from about 190 million T cells were reported. An early release that covered some 640 HLA-typed donors contained about 300 gigabases of sequencing data and 65 million to 100 million unique TCR sequences. Of the roughly 410 genotyped donors, less than 90% were placed in the genetic ancestry cluster associated with self-reported Caucasian donors. The aim of the study was to test whether cataloging public T cell receptors could identify signatures of past pathogen exposure. The study profiled the T cell repertoires of hundreds of subjects by immunosequencing and related them to cytomegalovirus serostatus. Along with the 666-subject first cohort, a separate validation cohort of around 120 different subjects was used. To predict cytomegalovirus infection status, the study combined high-throughput TCR immunosequencing, statistical association of individual TCRs with disease status, and machine learning. To study patterns of TCR occurrence, a later analysis re-analyzed previously published TCR beta repertoires from just over 650 donors and added high-resolution HLA genotyping. In the later analysis, no new phenotypic data were used to find candidate immune exposures; instead, reliance was placed on TCR beta sequences and their occurrence across donors. An earlier analysis of several hundred of the donors used high-throughput TCR beta sequencing to judge whether each TCR beta V gene segment behaved as functional or pseudogenic. Donor age, sex, ethnicity and CMV serostatus were collected together with the repertoire data. Genome-wide SNP genotypes for about 65% of the roughly 670 donors were used in a later genetic analysis, which treated that subset as a discovery cohort. Every repertoire in the discovery cohort had been generated on one and the same sequencing platform. Class I and class II HLA loci were covered by the typing at four-digit resolution. The number of typed donors differed by locus: about 629-630 for A, B, C, DRB1 and DQB1; approximately 530 for DQA1; some 590 for DPA1; and around 470 for DPB1. Because of strong linkage in the cohort, roughly five DR-DQ haplotypes were treated as single units for association and clustering. Among around 400 genotyped donors of the cohort, an average of about 240,000 unique TCR beta nucleotide sequences was sequenced per donor, of which approximately 18% were non-productive. The study at large found these results: In vitro tests confirmed that a few of the cytomegalovirus-associated TCR beta chains recognize cytomegalovirus antigens. This cohort had only TCR beta chains sequenced, and the lack of alpha or paired-chain data limited which features could be detected. An association between a missense DCLRE1C variant and V-gene and J-gene trimming of TCR beta chains was found in a later genetic analysis and replicated in an independent cohort. A later analysis found that TCR association rates varied across HLA loci, with DRB1 alleles showing the most associated TCRs and HLA-C alleles the fewest. Most TCR sequences were seen in very few donors, while some public TCRs were found in many individuals. A further reported finding was that TCR beta sequences accurately predicted the HLA-A and HLA-B alleles for most subjects in the first cohort. The only immune exposure information available for the cohort was CMV serostatus. The authors suggested that the approach could potentially be generalized to other disease states and immunological phenotypes. A group of highly shared sequence variants was considered likely to be a technical artifact of the sequencing pipeline. In both the original and validation cohorts, the classifier was reported to diagnose cytomegalovirus status with high specificity and sensitivity. In a later analysis, most CMV-associated TCR beta chains were found to appear HLA-restricted, with HLA associations seemingly driven largely by CMV exposure. According to a later analysis, parvovirus B19, influenza, CMV and Epstein-Barr virus appeared linked to several top co-occurrence clusters. The presence/absence analyses assumed that sequencing depth was roughly uniform across donors, and that assumption may not be true. Compared with the roughly 700-donor mean, donors in an Asian-associated ancestry cluster had fewer N-insertions in productive TCRs, according to a later genetic analysis. In an earlier analysis of some 500 of the donors, most TCR beta V segments appeared in productive rearrangements about 87% or about 30% of the time, broadly matching IMGT annotations. The 87-base-pair reads could not distinguish some IMGT-functional V segments, including TRBV6-2 and TRBV6-3, so those segments were excluded. The study gave a list of roughly 150 TCR beta chains associated with cytomegalovirus. Linkage disequilibrium might explain the correlated functional status among segregating V segments, but an unknown experimental factor could not be excluded. In a later analysis, 16,951 TCR beta sequences were associated with specific HLA alleles at a false discovery rate of 0.05. A later analysis found that HLA-associated TCR beta chains were more clonally expanded and had lower generation probabilities than equally common non-associated chains. Because HLA typing was unavailable for some donors at each locus, only the typed subset was used in association tests. The earlier analysis of nearly 600 of the donors excluded some 15 rarely observed V segments, including chromosome 9 orphons, because counts were too low. When HLA alleles, especially DR and DQ, strongly co-occurred, attributing TCR associations to individual alleles was difficult.

As regards this clone: Its antigen is currently not known. No much larger clone exists at a distance of one base, and base qualities are not known.

The cohort was made up of 666 healthy bone marrow donors. Cohort members were all nominally healthy when sampled, although unrecorded immune exposures were likely present. The donor was CMV seropositive and belonged to the group of 270 or so seropositive cohort members. A peripheral blood sample was provided by each donor, and peripheral blood mononuclear cells were used for TCR beta sequencing. The Qiagen DNeasy Blood Extraction Kit was used to extract genomic DNA from the blood cell samples. The library was made by the immunoSEQ multiplex PCR assay. The multiplex PCR relied on a mix of 60 forward primers for TCR Vbeta segments and 13 reverse primers for TCR Jbeta segments. The CDR3 region of rearranged TCR beta genes was amplified from genomic DNA by a multiplex PCR assay. The Illumina HiSeq System was used to sequence the amplified TCR beta libraries as 87-base-pair reads. On the authors' methods: In a later analysis, about 80 million unique TCR beta chains were counted across the 500 to 850 repertoires, and approximately 11 million of these chains were shared by at least two donors. Raw reads were error-corrected and collapsed into unique sequences with a nearest-neighbor algorithm that merged closely related sequences to remove PCR and sequencing errors. To assign V, D and J gene segments, CDR3 sequences were aligned to IMGT reference sequences. For a sequence to be retained, a match of at least six nucleotides was required to both a V gene segment and a J gene segment. A rearrangement was called productive if the CDR3 had no stop codons and remained in frame with V and J, and every other rearrangement was called non-productive. CDR3 was defined by IMGT convention, running from the second conserved V-encoded cysteine to the conserved J-encoded phenylalanine. The earlier analysis of a few hundred of the donors excluded any sequence lacking an unambiguous match to a single V gene segment. In an earlier analysis of some 590 of the donors, V segments were called functional above 56.7% productive rearrangements and were called segregating when the between-donor standard deviation exceeded 5%. A statistical classification framework was built for diagnosing cytomegalovirus status from the catalog of TCR beta chain sequences. V and J gene assignment, in a later analysis, came from comparing TCR nucleotide sequences with IMGT/GENE-DB human TR gene sequences. A later analysis assigned CDR3 sequences and most-parsimonious VDJ recombination scenarios with the TCRdist pipeline. In a later analysis, each TCR beta chain was defined by its CDR3 amino acid sequence together with its V-gene family, and reads without a unique V-gene family were excluded. A later analysis removed several hundred highly shared, low-generation-probability nucleotide sequences to deal with suspected cross-contamination and a sequencing artifact. For each public chain, a later analysis derived a clonal expansion index from normalized ranks of inferred template counts within each repertoire. In a later analysis, generation probabilities were computed with a VDJ recombination model fitted to out-of-frame rearrangements, and the resulting probabilities were checked against IGoR. In a later analysis, hypergeometric tests were used to score TCR-TCR, TCR-HLA and TCR-CMV co-occurrence, with a repertoire-size bias correction applied to TCR pairs. False discovery rates were estimated in a later analysis by permuting HLA or CMV assignments 20 times. In a later analysis, co-occurring TCRs were grouped using DBSCAN, with TCRdist sequence similarity added in when clustering inside HLA-allele-positive subsets. Co-occurrence clustering excluded repertoires with fewer than 30,000 or more than 120,000 public chains, plus five with anomalous nucleotide sharing. This is the immuneACCESS table as TCRdb keeps it, with only in-frame sequences that have V and J called. A part of the clones is gone; compared with another copy, unresolved V genes explain less than half, and the rest is unexplained. That table furnishes V, J and clone size, whereas the DNA furnished D and trimming. The sample has some 110,000 clones on record, roughly 70% of them singletons. The top ten hold roughly 8.7% of the sample.

The CDR3 measures 14 amino acids from cysteine to phenylalanine. The only DNA kept is the CDR3, 42 bases in frame from the first base. At the junction V is shortened by 5 bases and J by 2 bases, with 10 bases in between. In the germline V gene, CDR1 corresponds to MGHRA and CDR2 to YSYEKL. Material for sequencing was PBMCs. The source of this sequence is a man younger than 45 in good health and CMV-seropositive. The chain is encoded by TRBV4-1 joined to TRBJ1-3; D gene: possibly TRBD1, on 5 matching bases. The nucleotide sequence is given as TGCGCCAGCAGCGACGGGGGGGCTGGAAACACCATATATTTT. The translation is CASSDGGAGNTIYF.